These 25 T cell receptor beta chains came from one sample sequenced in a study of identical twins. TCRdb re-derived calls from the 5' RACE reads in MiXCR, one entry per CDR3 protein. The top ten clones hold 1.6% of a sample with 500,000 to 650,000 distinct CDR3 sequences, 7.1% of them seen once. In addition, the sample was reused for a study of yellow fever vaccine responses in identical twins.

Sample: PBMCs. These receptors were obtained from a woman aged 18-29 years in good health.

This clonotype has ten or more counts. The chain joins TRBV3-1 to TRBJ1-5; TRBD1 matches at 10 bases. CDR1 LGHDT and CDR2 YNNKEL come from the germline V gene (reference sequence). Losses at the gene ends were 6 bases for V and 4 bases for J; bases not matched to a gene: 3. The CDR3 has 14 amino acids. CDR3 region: CASSRQGANQPQHF. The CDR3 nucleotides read TGTGCCAGCAGTCGACAGGGGGCGAATCAGCCCCAGCATTTT.

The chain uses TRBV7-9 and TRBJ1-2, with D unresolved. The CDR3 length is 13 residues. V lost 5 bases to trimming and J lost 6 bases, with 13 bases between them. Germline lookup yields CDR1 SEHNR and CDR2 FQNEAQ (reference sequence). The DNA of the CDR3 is TGTGCCAGCAGCAGGTCAGAGTTGAATGGCTACACCTTC. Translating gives CASSRSELNGYTF.

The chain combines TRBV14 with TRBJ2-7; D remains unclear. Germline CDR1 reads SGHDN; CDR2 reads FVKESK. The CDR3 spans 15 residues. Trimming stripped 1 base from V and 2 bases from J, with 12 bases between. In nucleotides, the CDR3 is TGTGCCAGCAGCCAAGGGCTGCAGGCTACCTACGAGCAGTACTTC. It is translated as CASSQGLQATYEQYF. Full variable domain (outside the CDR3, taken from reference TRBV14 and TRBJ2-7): EAGVTQFPSHSVIEKGQTVTLRCDPISGHDNLYWYRRVMGKEIKFLLHFVKESKQDESGMPNNRFLAERTGGTYSTLKVQPAELEDSGVYFCASSQGLQATYEQYFGPGTRLTVT.

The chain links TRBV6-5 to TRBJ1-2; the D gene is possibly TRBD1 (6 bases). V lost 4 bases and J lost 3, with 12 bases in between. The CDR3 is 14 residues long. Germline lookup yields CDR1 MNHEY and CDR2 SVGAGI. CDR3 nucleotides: TGTGCCAGCAGTTCGTCCGGGACATACTATGGCTACACCTTC. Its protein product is CASSSSGTYYGYTF.

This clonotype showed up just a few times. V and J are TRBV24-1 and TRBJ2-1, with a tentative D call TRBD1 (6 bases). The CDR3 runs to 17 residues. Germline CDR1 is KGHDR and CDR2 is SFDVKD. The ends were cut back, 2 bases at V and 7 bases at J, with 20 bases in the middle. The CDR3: CATSDSPRAGVVNEQFF. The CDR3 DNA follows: TGTGCCACCAGTGATTCCCCCAGGGCAGGGGTGGTAAATGAGCAGTTCTTC.

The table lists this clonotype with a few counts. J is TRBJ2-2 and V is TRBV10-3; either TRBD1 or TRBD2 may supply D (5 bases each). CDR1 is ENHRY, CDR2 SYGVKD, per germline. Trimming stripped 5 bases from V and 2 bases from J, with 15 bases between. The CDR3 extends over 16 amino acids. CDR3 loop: CAISRGAEHNTGELFF. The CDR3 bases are TGTGCCATCAGTCGAGGGGCAGAACATAACACCGGGGAGCTGTTTTTT.

CDR3 in DNA: TGTGCCTGCTGTGACTACGGGACTCCTAAAACGGGCACTGAAGCTTTCTTT. Amino acids: CACCDYGTPKTGTEAFF. J is TRBJ1-1 and V is TRBV3-1; D perhaps matches TRBD1 (5 bases). Germline V CDR1 and CDR2: LGHDT, YNNKEL (reference sequence). Trimming stripped 11 bases from V and 4 bases from J, with 29 bases between. CDR3 size: 17 residues.

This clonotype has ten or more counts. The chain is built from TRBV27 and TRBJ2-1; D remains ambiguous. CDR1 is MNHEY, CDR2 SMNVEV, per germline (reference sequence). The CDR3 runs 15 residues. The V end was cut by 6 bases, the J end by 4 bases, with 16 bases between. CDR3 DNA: TGTGCCAGCAGCCCGGACGGATTCTTATACAATGAGCAGTTCTTC. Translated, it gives CASSPDGFLYNEQFF.

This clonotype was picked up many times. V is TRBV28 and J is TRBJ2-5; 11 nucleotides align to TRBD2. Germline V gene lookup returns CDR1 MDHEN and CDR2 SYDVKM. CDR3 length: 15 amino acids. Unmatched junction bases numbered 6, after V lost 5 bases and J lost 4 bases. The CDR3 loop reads CASSASGRSGETQYF. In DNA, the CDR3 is TGTGCCAGCAGTGCTAGCGGGAGGTCTGGAGAGACCCAGTACTTC. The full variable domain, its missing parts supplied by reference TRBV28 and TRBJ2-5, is DVKVTQSSRYLVKRTGEKVFLECVQDMDHENMFWYRQDPGLGLRLIYFSYDVKMKEKGDIPEGYSVSREKKERFSLILESASTNQTSMYLCASSASGRSGETQYFGPGTRLLVL.

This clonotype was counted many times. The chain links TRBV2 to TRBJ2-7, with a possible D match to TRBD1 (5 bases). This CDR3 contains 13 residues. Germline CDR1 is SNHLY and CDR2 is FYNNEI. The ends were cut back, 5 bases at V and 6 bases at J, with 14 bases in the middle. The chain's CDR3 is CASSKTVWGEQYV. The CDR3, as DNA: TGTGCCAGCAGTAAGACAGTGTGGGGCGAGCAGTACGTC.

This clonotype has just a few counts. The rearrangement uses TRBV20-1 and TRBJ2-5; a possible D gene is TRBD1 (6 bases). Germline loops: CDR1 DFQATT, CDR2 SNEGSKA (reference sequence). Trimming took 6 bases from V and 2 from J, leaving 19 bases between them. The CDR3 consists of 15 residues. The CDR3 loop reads CSANRVPGTQETQYF. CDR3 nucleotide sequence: TGCAGTGCCAACAGGGTACCCGGCACACAAGAGACCCAGTACTTC.

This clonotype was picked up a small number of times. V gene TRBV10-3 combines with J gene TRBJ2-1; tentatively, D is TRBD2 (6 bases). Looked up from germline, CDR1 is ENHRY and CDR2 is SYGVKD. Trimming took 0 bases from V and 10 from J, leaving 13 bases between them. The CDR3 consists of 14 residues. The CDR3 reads CAISESKGDSEQFF. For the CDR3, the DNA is TGTGCCATCAGTGAGTCGAAAGGGGACTCCGAGCAGTTCTTC.

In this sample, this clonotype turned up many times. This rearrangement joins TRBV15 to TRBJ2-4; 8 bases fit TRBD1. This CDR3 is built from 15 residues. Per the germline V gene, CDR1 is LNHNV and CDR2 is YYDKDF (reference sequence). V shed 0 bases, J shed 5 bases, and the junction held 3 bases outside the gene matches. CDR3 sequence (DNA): TGTGCCACCAGCAGAGAAGGGACAGGACAAAACATTCAGTACTTC. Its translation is CATSREGTGQNIQYF.

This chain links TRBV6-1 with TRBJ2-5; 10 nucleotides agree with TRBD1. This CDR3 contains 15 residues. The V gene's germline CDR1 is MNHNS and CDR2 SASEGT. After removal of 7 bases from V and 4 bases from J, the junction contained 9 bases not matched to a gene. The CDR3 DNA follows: TGTGCCAGCAACCCAAGACAGGGGGCAGGAGAGACCCAGTACTTC. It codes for CASNPRQGAGETQYF.

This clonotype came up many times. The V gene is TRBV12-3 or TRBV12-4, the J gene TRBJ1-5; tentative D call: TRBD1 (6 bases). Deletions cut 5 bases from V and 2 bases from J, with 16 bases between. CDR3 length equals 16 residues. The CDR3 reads CASSPRGQGGNQPQHF. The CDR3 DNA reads TGTGCCAGCAGTCCCCGGGGGCAGGGAGGCAATCAGCCCCAGCATTTT.

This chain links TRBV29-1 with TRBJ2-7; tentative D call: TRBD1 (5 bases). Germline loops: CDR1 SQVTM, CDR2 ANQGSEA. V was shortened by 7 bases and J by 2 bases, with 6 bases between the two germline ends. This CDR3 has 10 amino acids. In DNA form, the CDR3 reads TGCAGCGCCAGGGCCTACGAGCAGTACGTC. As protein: CSARAYEQYV.

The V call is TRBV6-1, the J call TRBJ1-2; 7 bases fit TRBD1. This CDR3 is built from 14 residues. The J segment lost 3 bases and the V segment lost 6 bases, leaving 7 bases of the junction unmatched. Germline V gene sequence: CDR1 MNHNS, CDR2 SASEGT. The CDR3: CASSLGTEHYGYTF. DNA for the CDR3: TGTGCCAGCAGCCTTGGGACAGAGCACTATGGCTACACCTTC.

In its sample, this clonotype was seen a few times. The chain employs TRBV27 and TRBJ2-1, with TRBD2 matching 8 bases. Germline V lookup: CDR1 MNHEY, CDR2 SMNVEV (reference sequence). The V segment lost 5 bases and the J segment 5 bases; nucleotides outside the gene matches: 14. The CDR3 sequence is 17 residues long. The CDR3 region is CASSPNPRVAGNNEQFF. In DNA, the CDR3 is TGTGCCAGCAGTCCCAACCCGAGGGTAGCGGGAAACAATGAGCAGTTCTTC.

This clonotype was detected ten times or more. Written as DNA, the CDR3 is TGTGCCAGCACCCCAGGGCCCAATACGCAGTATTTT. Protein: CASTPGPNTQYF. The chain carries TRBV2 and TRBJ2-3; D is perhaps TRBD1 (5 bases). CDR1 is SNHLY, CDR2 FYNNEI, per germline. The V end was cut by 7 bases, the J end by 7 bases, with 12 bases between. The CDR3 consists of 12 residues.

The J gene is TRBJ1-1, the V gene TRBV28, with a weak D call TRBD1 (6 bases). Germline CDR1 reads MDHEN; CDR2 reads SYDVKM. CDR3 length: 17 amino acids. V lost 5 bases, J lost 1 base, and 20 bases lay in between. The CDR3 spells CASSPAFGTRKNTEAFF. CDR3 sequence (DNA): TGTGCCAGCAGTCCCGCATTTGGGACACGGAAGAACACTGAAGCTTTCTTT.

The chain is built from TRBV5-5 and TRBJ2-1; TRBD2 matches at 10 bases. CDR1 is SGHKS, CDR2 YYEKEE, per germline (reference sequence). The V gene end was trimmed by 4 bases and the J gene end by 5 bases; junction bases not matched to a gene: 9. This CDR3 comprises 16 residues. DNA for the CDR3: TGTGCCAGCAGCCCTACTAGCGGGGAATTGCACAATGAGCAGTTCTTC. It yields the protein CASSPTSGELHNEQFF.

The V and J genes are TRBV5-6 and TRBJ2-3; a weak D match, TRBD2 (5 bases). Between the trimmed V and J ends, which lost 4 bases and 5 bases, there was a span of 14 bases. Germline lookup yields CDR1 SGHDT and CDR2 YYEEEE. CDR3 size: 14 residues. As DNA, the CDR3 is TGTGCCAGCAGCCTCCCGGAAGCGGTAGATACGCAGTATTTT. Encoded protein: CASSLPEAVDTQYF.

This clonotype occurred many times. CDR3 sequence: CASSYLGTTVGELFF. In nucleotides, the CDR3 is TGTGCCAGCAGTTATCTCGGGACTACGGTCGGGGAGCTGTTTTTT. V is TRBV6-5 and J is TRBJ2-2; TRBD2 aligns across 7 bases. Per the germline V gene, CDR1 is MNHEY and CDR2 is SVGAGI. The CDR3 is made up of 15 amino acids. Trimming at V came to 3 bases and at J to 7 bases, leaving 8 bases not matched to a gene.

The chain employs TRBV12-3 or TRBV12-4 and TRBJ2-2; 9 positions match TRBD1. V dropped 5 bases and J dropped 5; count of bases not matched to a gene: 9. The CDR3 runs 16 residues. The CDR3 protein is CASSTIPGQGTGELFF. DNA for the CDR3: TGTGCCAGCAGTACCATACCGGGACAGGGTACCGGGGAGCTGTTTTTT.

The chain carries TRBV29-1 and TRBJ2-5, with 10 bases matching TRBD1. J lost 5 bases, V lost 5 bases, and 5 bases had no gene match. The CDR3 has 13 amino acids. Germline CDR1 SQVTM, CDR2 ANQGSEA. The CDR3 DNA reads TGCAGCGTTCCGACAGGGGGCGCGGAGACCCAGTACTTC. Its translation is CSVPTGGAETQYF.